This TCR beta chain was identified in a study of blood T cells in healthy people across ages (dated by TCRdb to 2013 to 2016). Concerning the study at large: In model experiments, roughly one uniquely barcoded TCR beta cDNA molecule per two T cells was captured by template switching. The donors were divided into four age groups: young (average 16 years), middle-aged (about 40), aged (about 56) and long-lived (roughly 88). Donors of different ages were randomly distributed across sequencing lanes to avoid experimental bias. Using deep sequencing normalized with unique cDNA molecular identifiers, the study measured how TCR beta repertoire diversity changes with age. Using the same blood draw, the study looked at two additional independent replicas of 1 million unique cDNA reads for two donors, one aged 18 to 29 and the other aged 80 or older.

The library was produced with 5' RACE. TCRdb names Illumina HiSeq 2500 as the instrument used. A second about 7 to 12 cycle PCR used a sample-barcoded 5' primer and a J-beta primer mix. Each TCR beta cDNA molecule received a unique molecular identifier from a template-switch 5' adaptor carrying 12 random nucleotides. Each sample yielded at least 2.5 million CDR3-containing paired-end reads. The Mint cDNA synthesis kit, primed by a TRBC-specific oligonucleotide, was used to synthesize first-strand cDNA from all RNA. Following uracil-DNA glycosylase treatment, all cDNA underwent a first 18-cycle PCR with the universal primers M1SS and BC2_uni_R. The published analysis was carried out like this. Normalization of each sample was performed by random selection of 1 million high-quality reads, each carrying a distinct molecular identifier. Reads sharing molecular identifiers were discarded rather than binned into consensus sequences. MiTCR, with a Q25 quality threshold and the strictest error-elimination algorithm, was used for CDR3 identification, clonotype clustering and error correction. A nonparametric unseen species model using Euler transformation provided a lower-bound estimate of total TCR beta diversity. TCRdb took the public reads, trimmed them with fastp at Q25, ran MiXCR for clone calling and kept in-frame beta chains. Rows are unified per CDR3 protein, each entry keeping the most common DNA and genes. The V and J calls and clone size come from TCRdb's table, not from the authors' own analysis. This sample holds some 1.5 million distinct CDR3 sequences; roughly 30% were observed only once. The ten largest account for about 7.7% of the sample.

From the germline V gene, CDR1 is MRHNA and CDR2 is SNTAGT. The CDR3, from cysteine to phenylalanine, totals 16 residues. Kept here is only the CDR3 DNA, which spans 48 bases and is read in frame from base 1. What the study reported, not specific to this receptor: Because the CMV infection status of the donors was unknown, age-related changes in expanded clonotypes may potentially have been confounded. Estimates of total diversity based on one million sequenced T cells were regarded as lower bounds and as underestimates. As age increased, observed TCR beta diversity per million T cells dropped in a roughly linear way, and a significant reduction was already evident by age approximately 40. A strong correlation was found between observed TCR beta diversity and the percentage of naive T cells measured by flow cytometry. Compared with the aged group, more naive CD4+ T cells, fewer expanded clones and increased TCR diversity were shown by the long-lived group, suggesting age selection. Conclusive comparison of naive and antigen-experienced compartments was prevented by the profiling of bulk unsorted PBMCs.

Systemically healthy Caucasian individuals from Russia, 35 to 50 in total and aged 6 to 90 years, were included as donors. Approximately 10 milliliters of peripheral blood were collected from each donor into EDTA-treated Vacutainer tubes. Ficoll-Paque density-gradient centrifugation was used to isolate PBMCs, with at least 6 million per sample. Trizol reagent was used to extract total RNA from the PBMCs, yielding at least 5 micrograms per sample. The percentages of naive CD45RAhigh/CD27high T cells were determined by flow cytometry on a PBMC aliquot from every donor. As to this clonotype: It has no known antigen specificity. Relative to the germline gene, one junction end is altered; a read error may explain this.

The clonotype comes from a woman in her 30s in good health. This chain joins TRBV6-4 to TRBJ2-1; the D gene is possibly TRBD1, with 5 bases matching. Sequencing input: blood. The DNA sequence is TGTGCCGGCAGTGCCTTAGGGGCAAGCTCCTACAATGAGCAGGTCTTC. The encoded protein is CAGSALGASSYNEQVF.